This T cell receptor (beta chain) came from a study of blood T cell repertoires in COVID-19. As for the study in general: The United States, Italy and Spain were the sources of the acute and convalescent COVID-19 samples.

This CDR3 spans 16 amino acids. Trimming took 6 bases from V and 4 from J; bases not matched to a gene: 8. Germline lookup yields CDR1 SEHNR and CDR2 FQNEAQ (reference sequence). Under the authors' procedure: Scientists estimated how many nucleated cells there were by amplifying reference gene primers. Sequenced by immunoSEQ multiplex PCR; TCRdb stores in-frame clones only, minus some. Clone size and the V and J calls come from that table; the DNA yielded D and trimming. The sample contains 150,000 to 200,000 clones, 80% to 85% of which appear only once. This clone was detected only a few times. The V and J genes are TRBV7-9 and TRBJ2-2; 10 bases fit TRBD1. The sample consisted of peripheral blood. This sequence was found in a woman aged 80 or over with COVID-19, enrolled during active disease. The CDR3 sequence: CASSRRGQGRTGELFF. The CDR3 region has the DNA TGTGCCAGCAGTCGACGGGGACAGGGGCGCACCGGGGAGCTGTTTTTT. Complete variable domain (other parts from reference TRBV7-9 and TRBJ2-2): DTGVSQNPRHKITKRGQNVTFRCDPISEHNRLYWYRQTLGQGPEFLTYFQNEAQLEKSRLLSDRFSAERPKGSFSTLEIQRTEQGDSAMYLCASSRRGQGRTGELFFGEGSRLTVL.